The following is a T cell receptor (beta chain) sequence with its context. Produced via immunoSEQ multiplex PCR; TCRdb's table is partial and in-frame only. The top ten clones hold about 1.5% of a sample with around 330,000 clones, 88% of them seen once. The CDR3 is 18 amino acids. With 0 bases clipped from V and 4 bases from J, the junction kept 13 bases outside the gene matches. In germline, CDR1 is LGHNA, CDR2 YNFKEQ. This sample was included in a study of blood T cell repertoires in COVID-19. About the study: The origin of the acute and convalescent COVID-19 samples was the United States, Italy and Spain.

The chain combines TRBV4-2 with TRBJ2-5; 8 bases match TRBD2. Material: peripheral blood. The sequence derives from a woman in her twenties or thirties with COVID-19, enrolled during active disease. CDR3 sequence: CASSQERQRGPNIETQYF. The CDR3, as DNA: TGTGCCAGCAGCCAAGAGCGACAGCGGGGGCCCAATATAGAGACCCAGTACTTC.